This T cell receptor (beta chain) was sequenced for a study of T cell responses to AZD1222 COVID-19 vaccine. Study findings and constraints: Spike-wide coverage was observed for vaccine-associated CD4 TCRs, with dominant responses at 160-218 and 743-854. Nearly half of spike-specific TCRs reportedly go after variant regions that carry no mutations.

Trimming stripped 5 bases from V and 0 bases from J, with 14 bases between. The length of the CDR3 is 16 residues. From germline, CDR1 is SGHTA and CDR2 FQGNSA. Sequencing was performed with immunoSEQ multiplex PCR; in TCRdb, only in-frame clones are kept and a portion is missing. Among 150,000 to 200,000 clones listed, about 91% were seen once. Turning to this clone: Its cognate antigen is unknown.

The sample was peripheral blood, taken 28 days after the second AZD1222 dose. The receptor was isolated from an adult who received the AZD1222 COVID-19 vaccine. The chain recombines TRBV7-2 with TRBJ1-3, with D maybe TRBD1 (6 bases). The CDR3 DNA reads TGTGCCAGCAGCAGAACAGGGACCCACTCTGGAAACACCATATATTTT. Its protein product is CASSRTGTHSGNTIYF. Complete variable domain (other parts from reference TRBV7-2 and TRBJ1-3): GAGVSQSPSNKVTEKGKDVELRCDPISGHTALYWYRQSLGQGLEFLIYFQGNSAPDKSGLPSDRFSAERTGGSVSTLTIQRTQQEDSAVYLCASSRTGTHSGNTIYFGEGSWLTVV.